Reported below is one T cell receptor (beta chain). Its antigen is as yet unknown. TCRdb's table, derived via immunoSEQ multiplex PCR, lists solely in-frame clones and lacks some. Altogether around 64,000 clones are present, 85% to 90% being singletons, with the ten largest covering roughly 21%. The sample is drawn from a study of T cells in localized non-small cell lung cancer. Study results and limitations: Appearance in adjacent lung was seen for a median 57 of the top 100 tumor clones.

The V end lost 1 base, the J end lost 8 bases, and 11 bases lay between the germline ends. The length of the CDR3 is 13 residues. Looked up from germline, CDR1 is MDHEN and CDR2 is SYDVKM. The chain is built from TRBV28 and TRBJ1-2; D gene uncertain. Sequenced material: peripheral blood, taken before any cancer treatment. The receptor comes from a man aged 40-75 years with stage I squamous cell lung carcinoma. The CDR3 DNA sequence: TGTGCCAGCAGTTTATCGATAGGGCTCGGCTACACCTTC. Residues: CASSLSIGLGYTF.